This entry is about one T cell receptor beta chain. Its antigen is unidentified. The data stem from a study of T cells after yellow fever vaccination. Study-wide results and caveats: A large majority of primary-vaccination clones showed up again after the booster (96% CD4, 88% CD8).

Germline V gene lookup returns CDR1 MNHEY and CDR2 SVGAGI. The V gene lost 6 bases and the J gene lost 6 bases, with 21 bases spanning the gap. The CDR3 has 15 residues. TCRdb passed the 5' RACE reads through MiXCR, listing each CDR3 protein once. The table lists some 300,000 distinct CDR3 sequences, 8.5% to 10% of them singletons. Specimen: CD4+ T cells sorted from PBMCs, collected 5 days after the yellow fever booster vaccination. The chain has TRBV6-5 and TRBJ2-7, with a tentative D call TRBD1 (6 bases). The origin of this receptor is a man aged 18-30 years who received the YFV17D yellow fever vaccine. The CDR3 loop is CASRLIRDTITEQYF. The CDR3 DNA reads as TGTGCCAGCAGATTGATACGGGACACGATTACCGAGCAGTACTTC.